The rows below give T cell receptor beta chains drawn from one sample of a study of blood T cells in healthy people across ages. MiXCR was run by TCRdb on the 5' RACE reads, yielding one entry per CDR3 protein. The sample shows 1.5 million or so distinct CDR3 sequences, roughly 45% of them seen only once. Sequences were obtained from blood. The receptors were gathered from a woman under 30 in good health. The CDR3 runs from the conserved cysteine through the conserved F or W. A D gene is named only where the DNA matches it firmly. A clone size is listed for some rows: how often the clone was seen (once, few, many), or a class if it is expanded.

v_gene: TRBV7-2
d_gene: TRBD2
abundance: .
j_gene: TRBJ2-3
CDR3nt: TGTGCCAGCAGCTTAGTACGCGGGGGGAGCACAGATACGCAGTATTTT
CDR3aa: CASSLVRGGSTDTQYF

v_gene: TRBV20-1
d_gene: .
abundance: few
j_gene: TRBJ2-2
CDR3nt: TGCAGTGCTAGAGTACCGACCCACCCGGGGGAGCTGTTTTTT
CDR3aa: CSARVPTHPGELFF

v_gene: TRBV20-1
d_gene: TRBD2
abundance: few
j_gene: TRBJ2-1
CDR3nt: TGCAGTGCTGCCCTCGTAGCGGGGGGACCCTACAATGAGCAGTTCTTC
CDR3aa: CSAALVAGGPYNEQFF

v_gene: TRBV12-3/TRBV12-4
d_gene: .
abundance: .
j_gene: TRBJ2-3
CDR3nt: TGTGCCAGCAGTTCAGTGGGGGGGCGACGAGATACGCAGTATTTT
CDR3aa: CASSSVGGRRDTQYF

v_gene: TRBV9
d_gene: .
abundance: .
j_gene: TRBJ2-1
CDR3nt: TGTGCCAGCAGCGTAGAAAATGGCAATGAGCAGTTCTTC
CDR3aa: CASSVENGNEQFF

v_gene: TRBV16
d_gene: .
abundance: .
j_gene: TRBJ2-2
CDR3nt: TGTGCCAGCAGCCAATCTCTTTCTGGGGAGCTGTTTTTT
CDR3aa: CASSQSLSGELFF

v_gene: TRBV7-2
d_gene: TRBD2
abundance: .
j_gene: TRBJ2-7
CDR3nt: TGTGCCAGCAGCCCAAGGGGTCAGCGGGAATCCTACGAGCAGTACTTC
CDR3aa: CASSPRGQRESYEQYF

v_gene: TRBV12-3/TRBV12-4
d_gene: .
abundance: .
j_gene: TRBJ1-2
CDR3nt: TGTGCCAGCAGACGGGACGGGGACCCTGGCTACACCTTC
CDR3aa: CASRRDGDPGYTF

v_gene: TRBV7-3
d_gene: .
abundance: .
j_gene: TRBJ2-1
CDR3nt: TGTGCCAGCAGCAGAGCCGGTCACAATGAGCAGTTCTTC
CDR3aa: CASSRAGHNEQFF

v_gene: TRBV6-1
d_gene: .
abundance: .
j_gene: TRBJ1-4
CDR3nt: TGTGCCAGCAGTGAAGGGTGGACAAGCGAAAAACTGTTTTTT
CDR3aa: CASSEGWTSEKLFF

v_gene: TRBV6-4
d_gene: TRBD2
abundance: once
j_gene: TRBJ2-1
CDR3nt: TGTGCCAGCAGTGAAAACGGGAGGGCCGGTATAGAGACCCAGTTCTTC
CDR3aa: CASSENGRAGIETQFF

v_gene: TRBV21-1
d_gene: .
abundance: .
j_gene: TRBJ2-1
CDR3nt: TGTGCCAGCAGCAAGGCCGTGGAACAGGGACAGGGTTACAATGAGCAGTTCTTC
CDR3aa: CASSKAVEQGQGYNEQFF

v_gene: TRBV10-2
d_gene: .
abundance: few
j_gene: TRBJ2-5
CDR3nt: TGCGCCAGCAGTGAGGCAAGTTGGCGGGAGACCCAGTACTTC
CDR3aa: CASSEASWRETQYF

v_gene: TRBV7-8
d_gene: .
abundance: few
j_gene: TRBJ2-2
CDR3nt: TGTGCCAGCAGCTTAAGTGGCAGGATGGGCACCGGGGAGCTGTTTTTT
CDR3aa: CASSLSGRMGTGELFF

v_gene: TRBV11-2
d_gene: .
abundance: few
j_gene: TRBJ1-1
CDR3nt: TGTGCCAGCAGCTTGGAGGGCGGTAAAATGAACACTGAAGCTTTCTTT
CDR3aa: CASSLEGGKMNTEAFF

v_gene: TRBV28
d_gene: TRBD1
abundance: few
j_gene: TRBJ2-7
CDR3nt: TGTGCCAGTCATGGACAGGGGGCTACGTCCTACGAGCAGTACTTC
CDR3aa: CASHGQGATSYEQYF

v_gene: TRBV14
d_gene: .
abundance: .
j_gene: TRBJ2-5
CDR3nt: TGTGCCAGCAGCCAAGATAAGGCTAGAGGGATTTATTACAATGAGCAGTACTTC
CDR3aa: CASSQDKARGIYYNEQYF

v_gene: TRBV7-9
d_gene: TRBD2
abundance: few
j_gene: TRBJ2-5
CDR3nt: TGTGCCAGCAGCTTAGCGAAGAAGCTATCTAGCGGGAAGGAGACCCAGTACTTC
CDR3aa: CASSLAKKLSSGKETQYF

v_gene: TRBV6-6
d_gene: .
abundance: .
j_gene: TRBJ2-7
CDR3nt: TGTGCCAGTCGACGCTCGGAGGTGGTGTCCTACAATGAGCAGTACTTC
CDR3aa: CASRRSEVVSYNEQYF

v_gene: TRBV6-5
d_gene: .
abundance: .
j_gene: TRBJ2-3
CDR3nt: TGTGCCAGCAGAAACCCAGGGAGCACAGATACGCAGTATTTT
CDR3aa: CASRNPGSTDTQYF

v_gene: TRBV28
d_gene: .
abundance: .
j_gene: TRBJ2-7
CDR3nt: TGTGCCAGCAGTCCCCTGGCACGGGACTTCACCTACGAGCAGTACTTC
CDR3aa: CASSPLARDFTYEQYF

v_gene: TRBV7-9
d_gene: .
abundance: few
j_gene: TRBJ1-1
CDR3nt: TGTGCCAGCGACTCAAATGCTAACACTGAAGCTTTCTTT
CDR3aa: CASDSNANTEAFF

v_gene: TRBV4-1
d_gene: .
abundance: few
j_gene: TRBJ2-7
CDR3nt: TGCGCCAGCAGCCCCTCGGGGCTGCCTTACAATGAGCAGTACTTC
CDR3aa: CASSPSGLPYNEQYF

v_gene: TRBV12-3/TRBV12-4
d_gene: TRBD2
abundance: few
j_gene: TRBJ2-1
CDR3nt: TGTGCCAGCAGACCACCGGGACTAGCGGAGCACTCCTACAATGAGCAGTTCTTC
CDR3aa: CASRPPGLAEHSYNEQFF

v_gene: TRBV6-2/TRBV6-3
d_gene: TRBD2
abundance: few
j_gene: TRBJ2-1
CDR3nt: TGTGCCGGCAGTACCCGACTAGCGGCCTACAATGAGCAGTTCTTC
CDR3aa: CAGSTRLAAYNEQFF

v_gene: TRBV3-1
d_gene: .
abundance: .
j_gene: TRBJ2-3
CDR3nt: TGTGCCAGCAGCCGGGACCAATGCACAGATACGCAGTATTTT
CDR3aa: CASSRDQCTDTQYF

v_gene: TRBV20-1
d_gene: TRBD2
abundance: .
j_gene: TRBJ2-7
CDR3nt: TGCAGTGCTAGACCGGGACTAGCGGGGGGGGAGCAGTACTTC
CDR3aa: CSARPGLAGGEQYF

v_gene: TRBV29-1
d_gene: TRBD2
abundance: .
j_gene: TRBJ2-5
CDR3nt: TGCAGCGCCCTGGGAGGGGTTGGAGAGACCCAGTACTTC
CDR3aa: CSALGGVGETQYF

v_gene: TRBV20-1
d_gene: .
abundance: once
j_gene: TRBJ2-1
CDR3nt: TGCAGTGCTAGGGTCGCCGGGACTCCCACTGATGAGCAGTTCTTC
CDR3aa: CSARVAGTPTDEQFF

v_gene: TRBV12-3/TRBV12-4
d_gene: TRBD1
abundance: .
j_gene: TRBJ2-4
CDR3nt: TGTGCCAGCAGGAAGGGGACAGGGAGTGCCTACGCCAAAAACATTCAGTACTTC
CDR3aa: CASRKGTGSAYAKNIQYF

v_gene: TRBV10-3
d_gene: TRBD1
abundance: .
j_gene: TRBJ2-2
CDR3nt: TGTGCCATCAGTGAACAGGGGCCGAACACCGGGGAGCTGTTTTTT
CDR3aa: CAISEQGPNTGELFF

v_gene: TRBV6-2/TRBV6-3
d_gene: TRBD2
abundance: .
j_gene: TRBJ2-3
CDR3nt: TGTGCAACAAAGGGACTACCAAGAAAAGGGGTGGATACGCAGTATTTT
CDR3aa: CATKGLPRKGVDTQYF